Below are 20 T cell receptor beta chains sequenced from a single sample in a study of beta chain features in type 1 diabetes. Reverse transcription of all isolated RNA meant that expressed TCRB transcripts were sequenced. Profiling relied on immunoSEQ multiplex PCR, and the TCRdb table lists in-frame clones only, not all of them. The data show 120,000 to 150,000 clones, about 10% seen once. The sequencing input was naive CD4+ T cells from blood. Receptors were obtained from a man aged 18 to 30 in good health.

This clone was found many times. The V gene is TRBV13, the J gene TRBJ2-4; a weak D match, TRBD2 (5 bases). CDR3 length: 14 amino acids. The germline V gene encodes CDR1 PRHDT and CDR2 FYEKMQ (reference sequence). Trimming pared 3 bases from V and 7 bases from J, leaving 13 bases between. The CDR3, as DNA: TGTGCCAGCAGCTTGTACCCACCGGGGAACATTCAGTACTTC. It is translated as CASSLYPPGNIQYF.

DNA of the CDR3: TGTGCCAGCACCCCGGGACAGGGGGATCAGCCCCAGCATTTT. Amino acid sequence: CASTPGQGDQPQHF. The chain employs TRBV28 and TRBJ1-5; 11 nucleotides agree with TRBD1. The ends lost 7 bases at V and 5 bases at J; junction bases unmatched: 4. The CDR3 sequence is 14 residues long. Germline CDR1 and CDR2: MDHEN and SYDVKM.

The V call is TRBV6-5, the J call TRBJ2-4, with a weak D call TRBD1 (6 bases). V dropped 5 bases and J dropped 4 bases, with 12 bases sitting between them. CDR1 is MNHEY and CDR2 is SVGAGI in the germline V gene. The CDR3 has 14 residues. CDR3 nucleotide sequence: TGTGCCAGCAGTGAAGTGGACAGAAAAAACATTCAGTACTTC. Translation gives CASSEVDRKNIQYF.

This clone turned up a few times. The rearrangement joins TRBV5-4 to TRBJ2-3; 9 nucleotides match TRBD2. The CDR3 covers 16 residues. Losses at the gene ends were 0 bases for V and 0 bases for J; bases not matched to a gene: 2. CDR1 is SGHNT and CDR2 is YYREEE in the germline V gene (reference sequence). CDR3 loop: CASSLGTSESTDTQYF. The CDR3 DNA reads TGTGCCAGCAGCTTGGGGACTAGCGAAAGCACAGATACGCAGTATTTT. Filled out from reference TRBV5-4 and TRBJ2-3, the complete variable domain reads ETGVTQSPTHLIKTRGQQVTLRCSSQSGHNTVSWYQQALGQGPQFIFQYYREEENGRGNFPPRFSGLQFPNYSSELNVNALELDDSALYLCASSLGTSESTDTQYFGPGTRLTVL.

The sample holds a few counts of this clone. The chain uses TRBV6-5 and TRBJ1-1; 7 bases match TRBD1. J was trimmed by 4 bases and V by 2 bases; bases with no gene match: 1. This CDR3 region has 13 residues. The germline V gene encodes CDR1 MNHEY and CDR2 SVGAGI. CDR3: CASSYGQATEAFF. Here the CDR3 DNA reads TGTGCCAGCAGTTACGGACAGGCCACTGAAGCTTTCTTT.

A few counts support this clone. The chain recombines TRBV7-9 with TRBJ1-5; TRBD1 is a possible D gene (6 bases). The CDR3 sequence is 15 residues long. V was trimmed by 5 bases and J by 0 bases, leaving 11 bases between them. CDR1 is SEHNR, CDR2 FQNEAQ, per germline (reference sequence). CDR3 residues: CASSPGQFSNQPQHF. The CDR3 DNA sequence: TGTGCCAGCAGCCCAGGACAGTTTAGCAATCAGCCCCAGCATTTT. The full variable domain, completed using reference TRBV7-9 and TRBJ1-5, is DTGVSQNPRHKITKRGQNVTFRCDPISEHNRLYWYRQTLGQGPEFLTYFQNEAQLEKSRLLSDRFSAERPKGSFSTLEIQRTEQGDSAMYLCASSPGQFSNQPQHFGDGTRLSIL.

This clone has only a few counts. In the same sample, other DNA sequences code for this CDR3. The genes are TRBV9 and TRBJ1-6; 7 bases are shared with TRBD1. The CDR3 is made up of 14 amino acids. V shed 0 bases and J 7 bases; nucleotides not matched to a gene: 1. Germline values: CDR1 SGDLS, CDR2 YYNGEE. The CDR3 reads CASSVEGANSPLHF. For the CDR3, the DNA is TGTGCCAGCAGCGTAGAGGGGGCCAATTCACCCCTCCACTTT.

The chain has TRBV29-1 and TRBJ1-1, with 7 bases fitting TRBD1. J lost 4 bases, V lost 7 bases, and 21 bases had no gene match. From germline, CDR1 is SQVTM and CDR2 ANQGSEA. This CDR3 spans 17 amino acids. This chain's CDR3 is CSAAERGQWLGVTEAFF. Written as DNA, the CDR3 is TGCAGCGCAGCAGAAAGGGGACAGTGGCTCGGAGTCACTGAAGCTTTCTTT.

V is TRBV4-3 and J is TRBJ1-3, with D perhaps TRBD1 (5 bases). CDR3 size: 16 residues. CDR1 is LGHNA and CDR2 is YSLEER in the germline V gene. V was shortened by 4 bases and J by 0 bases, with 13 bases between the two germline ends. The CDR3 loop is CASSLAGRDSGNTIYF. The CDR3 region has the DNA TGCGCCAGCAGCCTTGCGGGACGGGACTCTGGAAACACCATATATTTT.

This clone was picked up a small number of times. The V gene is TRBV18, the J gene TRBJ1-1, with D possibly matching TRBD1 (5 bases). The CDR3 has 14 residues. In germline, CDR1 is KGHSH, CDR2 LQKENI. Trimming took off 1 base at V and 4 bases at J, with 10 bases between the two ends. In DNA, the CDR3 is TGTGCCAGCTCACCACACCCCAGGGTCACTGAAGCTTTCTTT. It is translated as CASSPHPRVTEAFF.

The V gene is TRBV6-5, the J gene TRBJ1-5; unclear D gene. V was shortened by 5 bases and J by 2 bases, with 10 bases between the two germline ends. From germline, CDR1 is MNHEY and CDR2 SVGAGI. The CDR3 has 14 amino acids. The CDR3 reads CASSGGVGNQPQHF. The CDR3 nucleotides read TGTGCCAGCAGTGGCGGGGTCGGCAATCAGCCCCAGCATTTT.

The chain employs TRBV7-9 and TRBJ1-5, with D uncertain. Germline loops: CDR1 SEHNR, CDR2 FQNEAQ (reference sequence). Trimming left V 5 bases short and J 2 bases short, with 13 bases between. The CDR3 contains 15 residues. CDR3 nucleotide sequence: TGTGCCAGCAGCCAAGATCCCGGTCGCAATCAGCCCCAGCATTTT. It is translated as CASSQDPGRNQPQHF.

The genes are TRBV7-6 and TRBJ2-5; D gene uncertain. The CDR3 runs 14 residues. Trimming stripped 4 bases from V and 2 bases from J, with 11 bases between. Germline CDR1 is SGHVS and CDR2 is FNYEAQ. The CDR3 spells CASSSGWRQETQYF. CDR3 in DNA: TGTGCCAGCAGCTCGGGTTGGCGGCAAGAGACCCAGTACTTC.

This clone has a handful of counts. The chain combines TRBV6-5 with TRBJ1-6; 7 bases line up with TRBD1. The CDR3 is made up of 14 amino acids. The germline CDR1 and CDR2 sequences are MNHEY and SVGAGI. V lost 6 bases to trimming and J lost 8 bases; unmatched junction nucleotides: 7. The CDR3 bases are TGTGCCAGCAGCCGGGACAGTGCGGATTCACCCCTCCACTTT. Its protein is CASSRDSADSPLHF.

The chain uses TRBV14 and TRBJ2-5, with D perhaps matching TRBD2 (6 bases). This CDR3 has 16 residues. Germline CDR1 is SGHDN and CDR2 is FVKESK. The V gene lost 1 base and the J gene lost 1 base, with 13 bases spanning the gap. CDR3 protein: CASSQVTASAQETQYF. The DNA of the CDR3 is TGTGCCAGCAGCCAAGTGACGGCTAGCGCCCAAGAGACCCAGTACTTC.

This clone was detected a few times. This chain connects TRBV7-2 to TRBJ2-7, with 7 bases that match TRBD1. This CDR3 has 14 amino acids. Trimming cost V 1 base and J 2 bases; bases outside gene matches: 2. Per germline, CDR1 SGHTA and CDR2 FQGNSA. CDR3 in amino acids: CASSLGDSPYEQYF. The CDR3 bases are TGTGCCAGCAGCTTAGGGGACAGCCCCTACGAGCAGTACTTC.

This sequence joins TRBV6-6 and TRBJ2-5; D is uncertain. The CDR3 consists of 10 residues. Germline V gene lookup returns CDR1 MNHNY and CDR2 SVGAGI (reference sequence). The V gene lost 6 bases and the J gene lost 4 bases, with 3 bases spanning the gap. The CDR3 DNA reads TGTGCCAGCAGGGCAGAGACCCAGTACTTC. It is translated as CASRAETQYF.

The chain uses TRBV4-3 and TRBJ2-5; D possibly corresponds to TRBD2 (5 bases). The CDR3 runs 15 residues. The germline V gene has CDR1 LGHNA and CDR2 YSLEER. Trimming removed 1 base at V and 5 bases at J, with 14 bases between. Written as DNA, the CDR3 is TGCGCCAGCAGCCAAGGTGTGGCGGGCGGGGAGACCCAGTACTTC. Amino acids: CASSQGVAGGETQYF.

The chain joins TRBV10-3 to TRBJ1-4; tentatively, D is TRBD1 (6 bases). The ends were cut back, 6 bases at V and 7 bases at J, with 21 bases in the middle. CDR1 is ENHRY, CDR2 SYGVKD, per germline. CDR3 length equals 16 residues. DNA of the CDR3: TGTGCCATCAGCTCCAGGCCACAGGGAATGGGTGAAAAACTGTTTTTT. Translation: CAISSRPQGMGEKLFF.

The chain employs TRBV7-2 and TRBJ2-5; a weak D match, TRBD1 (5 bases). CDR3 length: 15 amino acids. The germline V gene encodes CDR1 SGHTA and CDR2 FQGNSA. V shed 5 bases and J shed 1 base, with 14 bases lying between them. The CDR3 DNA reads as TGTGCCAGCAGCCTTACAGGACCTTCCCAAGAGACCCAGTACTTC. Its protein product is CASSLTGPSQETQYF.